This entry features one TCR beta chain sequence. The data originate from a study of blood T cell repertoires in COVID-19. Study at large: Sites in the United States, Italy and Spain provided acute and convalescent COVID-19 samples. T cells, B-cell-depleted T cells, or PBMCs supplied cDNA or gDNA.

In the source study's methods: Amplification of reference gene primers provided the estimated nucleated cell counts. The method was immunoSEQ multiplex PCR; TCRdb's version includes in-frame clones alone and lacks a portion of them. Clone size and V and J calls were adopted from that table, with D and trimming inferred from the DNA. Of fewer than 350,000 clones listed, around 81% are singletons. The V gene lost 3 bases and the J gene lost 7 bases, with 12 bases spanning the gap. CDR1 is SGHTA and CDR2 is FQGNSA in the germline V gene. The CDR3 consists of 13 residues. This receptor was obtained from a woman aged 55-69 years with active or convalescent COVID-19. The chain recombines TRBV7-2 with TRBJ1-2; no clear D. What was sequenced was peripheral blood. CDR3: CASSFGPQAGYTF. The CDR3 DNA reads as TGTGCCAGCAGCTTCGGTCCGCAAGCTGGCTACACCTTC.